The 32 T cell receptor beta chains below come from one sample, sequenced in a study of response to subunit inactivated influenza vaccine. TCRdb independently ran MiXCR on the RT-PCR reads; one entry per CDR3 protein. The repertoire includes hundreds of thousands of distinct CDR3 sequences, approximately 14% of them detected once, and around 6.5% sits in the top ten. The sample here was PBMCs from blood, taken 14 to 15 days before vaccination. Source of these receptors: a man aged 45 to 65 who received an inactivated influenza vaccine.

The rearrangement joins TRBV12-3 or TRBV12-4 to TRBJ2-5; tentative D call: TRBD2 (5 bases). The V end was cut by 1 base, the J end by 4 bases, with 7 bases between. This CDR3 is 13 amino acids long. In nucleotides, the CDR3 is TGTGCCAGCAGTTTAGAGAGGGTAGAGACCCAGTACTTC. Its protein product is CASSLERVETQYF.

The sample holds a few counts of this clonotype. CDR3 in DNA: TGTGCCAGCAGCTTAACGTTCGAACAGCCCAAATACTTC. It yields the protein CASSLTFEQPKYF. V gene TRBV7-3 combines with J gene TRBJ2-5; D remains unclear. The V end was cut by 0 bases, the J end by 14 bases, with 16 bases between. Germline loops: CDR1 SGHTA, CDR2 FQGTGA. The length of the CDR3 is 13 residues.

This clonotype turned up a few times. This chain uses TRBV5-6 with TRBJ2-3, with 7 bases aligning to TRBD1. J gave up 6 bases and V 4 bases, and 11 bases lay outside the gene matches. This CDR3 region has 15 residues. Germline CDR1 reads SGHDT; CDR2 reads YYEEEE. Written as DNA, the CDR3 is TGTGCCAGCAGCCTAGCCGACAGGGTTAGGGATACGCAGTATTTT. As protein: CASSLADRVRDTQYF.

This rearrangement joins TRBV15 to TRBJ2-2; a weak D match, TRBD1 (7 bases). This CDR3 is built from 14 residues. V shed 5 bases and J shed 5 bases, with 12 bases lying between them. CDR1 and CDR2 from the germline V gene are LNHNV and YYDKDF (reference sequence). CDR3 coding DNA: TGTGCCACCAGCGCGACAGGGACTACCGGGGAGCTGTTTTTT. This translates into CATSATGTTGELFF.

This clonotype turned up a few times. The chain has TRBV25-1 and TRBJ2-6; D gene unclear. V was cut by 2 bases and J by 2 bases, with 1 base left in between. The V gene's germline CDR1 is MGHDK and CDR2 SYGVNS. This CDR3 has 13 residues. The CDR3 region is CASSETGANVLTF. The CDR3 region has the DNA TGTGCCAGCAGTGAAACTGGGGCCAACGTCCTGACTTTC.

J is TRBJ2-3 and V is TRBV20-1; unclear D gene. In germline, CDR1 is DFQATT, CDR2 SNEGSKA (reference sequence). The CDR3 sequence is 14 residues long. V lost 3 bases and J lost 2, with 12 bases in between. The DNA of the CDR3 is TGCAGTGCTAGGGTACGGAGCTACACAGATACGCAGTATTTT. Residues: CSARVRSYTDTQYF.

The chain combines TRBV7-2 with TRBJ2-1; 13 positions match TRBD2. Germline loops: CDR1 SGHTA, CDR2 FQGNSA. The ends lost 7 bases at V and 13 bases at J; junction bases unmatched: 19. The CDR3 runs 17 residues. This chain's CDR3 is CASTESVVGLAGPEQFF. The CDR3, as DNA: TGTGCCAGCACCGAGTCGGTGGTGGGACTAGCGGGGCCCGAACAGTTCTTC.

V gene TRBV7-9 combines with J gene TRBJ2-7, with D possibly TRBD2 on 5 matching bases. There are 14 residues in the CDR3. The germline gives CDR1 SEHNR, CDR2 FQNEAQ (reference sequence). The V gene lost 4 bases and the J gene lost 7 bases, with 17 bases spanning the gap. CDR3 loop: CASSSPKEDWEQYF. The CDR3 coding sequence is TGTGCCAGCAGCTCCCCCAAAGAGGACTGGGAGCAGTACTTC.

The chain couples TRBV5-1 to TRBJ2-2; D is unresolved. V gave up 4 bases and J gave up 0 bases, with 16 bases separating them. This CDR3 is 17 amino acids long. Germline assignment: CDR1 SGHRS and CDR2 YFSETQ. As DNA, the CDR3 is TGCGCCAGCAGCATGGGCAGTCTCCAGACGAACACCGGGGAGCTGTTTTTT. It codes for CASSMGSLQTNTGELFF.

Ten or more counts support this clonotype. The chain carries TRBV12-3 or TRBV12-4 and TRBJ2-3; D might be TRBD2 (5 bases). The CDR3 has 18 amino acids. Between the trimmed V and J ends, which lost 3 bases and 1 base, there was a span of 20 bases. CDR3 sequence reads: CASSFLGPRADGTDTQYF. CDR3 nucleotides: TGTGCCAGCAGTTTTTTGGGCCCGAGGGCTGACGGCACAGATACGCAGTATTTT.

This clonotype was counted between two and nine times. This chain uses TRBV12-3 or TRBV12-4 with TRBJ1-5; D is perhaps TRBD1 (6 bases). V was trimmed by 0 bases and J by 6 bases, leaving 12 bases between them. The CDR3 sequence is 15 residues long. The CDR3 DNA follows: TGTGCCAGCAGTTTAGCGCTTACAGGGAGTCAGCCCCAGCATTTT. It encodes CASSLALTGSQPQHF.

The CDR3 DNA follows: TGCAGCGTTGTTCCTAGCGGGGGGGCCTTTATCTACGAGCAGTACTTC. Translating it yields CSVVPSGGAFIYEQYF. The chain links TRBV29-1 to TRBJ2-7; the match to TRBD2 covers 12 bases. CDR3 length: 16 amino acids. Germline trimming cut 4 bases from V and 3 bases from J; bases unmatched to any gene: 10. Germline assignment: CDR1 SQVTM and CDR2 ANQGSEA.

This clonotype showed up just a few times. The chain combines TRBV5-6 with TRBJ2-3; TRBD1 matches 8 bases. Germline trimming cut 2 bases from V and 5 bases from J; bases unmatched to any gene: 7. The V gene's germline CDR1 is SGHDT and CDR2 YYEEEE. CDR3 length: 15 residues. CDR3 residues: CASSFTAGGLDTQYF. The CDR3 nucleotides are TGTGCCAGCAGCTTTACGGCAGGGGGCCTAGATACGCAGTATTTT. Filled out from reference TRBV5-6 and TRBJ2-3, the complete variable domain reads DAGVTQSPTHLIKTRGQQVTLRCSPKSGHDTVSWYQQALGQGPQFIFQYYEEEERQRGNFPDRFSGHQFPNYSSELNVNALLLGDSALYLCASSFTAGGLDTQYFGPGTRLTVL.

This clonotype was counted many times. This chain uses TRBV20-1 with TRBJ2-3; D is perhaps TRBD1 (5 bases). V lost 3 bases and J 0 bases, leaving 10 bases between the germline ends. The CDR3 runs 14 residues. In germline, CDR1 is DFQATT, CDR2 SNEGSKA (reference sequence). The CDR3, as DNA: TGCAGTGCTAGGGACACCCGAAGCACAGATACGCAGTATTTT. Translated, it gives CSARDTRSTDTQYF.

This rearrangement joins TRBV15 to TRBJ2-2; no definite D call. The CDR3 is 11 residues long. Germline CDR1 and CDR2: LNHNV and YYDKDF (reference sequence). Trimming shortened V by 1 base and J by 7 bases, and 1 base separated the two germline ends. CDR3 coding DNA: TGTGCCACCAGCAGAGGCGGGGAGCTGTTTTTT. Protein: CATSRGGELFF.

This clonotype was seen many times. V is TRBV27 and J is TRBJ2-2, with 8 bases fitting TRBD1. V trimming: 5 bases; J trimming: 0 bases; junction bases outside the gene matches: 8. There are 17 residues in the CDR3. Germline V lookup: CDR1 MNHEY, CDR2 SMNVEV (reference sequence). CDR3 nucleotide sequence: TGTGCCAGCAGTCATCCGGCGACAGGGGCGAACACCGGGGAGCTGTTTTTT. Protein product: CASSHPATGANTGELFF.

The chain links TRBV20-1 to TRBJ1-6, with D unclear. The CDR3 has 15 amino acids. Per germline, CDR1 DFQATT and CDR2 SNEGSKA (reference sequence). V lost 4 bases to trimming and J lost 7 bases, with 17 bases between them. In DNA form, the CDR3 reads TGCAGTGCTAAGGACCCGGGCAGTGGGAATTCACCCCTCCACTTT. Translating it yields CSAKDPGSGNSPLHF.

This clonotype appeared once. V gene TRBV27 combines with J gene TRBJ2-3; TRBD2 matches 8 bases. Germline CDR1 reads MNHEY; CDR2 reads SMNVEV (reference sequence). The CDR3 contains 19 residues. Trimming removed 5 bases from V and 4 bases from J; junction bases left unmatched: 20. The CDR3 region is CASSPSHAGGHEDPDTQYF. The DNA for the CDR3 is TGTGCCAGCAGTCCCTCCCATGCGGGAGGCCACGAGGACCCAGATACGCAGTATTTT.

The rearrangement uses TRBV5-6 and TRBJ2-5; 7 nucleotides line up with TRBD2. The V gene end was trimmed by 4 bases and the J gene end by 5 bases; junction bases not matched to a gene: 11. The CDR3 is 15 amino acids. CDR1 is SGHDT, CDR2 YYEEEE, per germline. The CDR3 region has the DNA TGTGCCAGCAGCCGCCCGGCGGGAGCATGGGAGACCCAGTACTTC. The encoded protein is CASSRPAGAWETQYF.

This clonotype was picked up a small number of times. Here the CDR3 DNA reads TGTGCCAGCAGCTTAAACAGCCTCGCGGACGGGGAGCTGTTTTTT. Translated, it gives CASSLNSLADGELFF. The chain employs TRBV7-9 and TRBJ2-2; the D is unclear. CDR1 SEHNR and CDR2 FQNEAQ come from the germline V gene (reference sequence). There are 15 residues in the CDR3. Trimming pared 2 bases from V and 7 bases from J, leaving 14 bases between.

This clonotype appeared a few times. This sequence joins TRBV27 and TRBJ2-4; TRBD1 matches at 9 bases. The V gene end was trimmed by 5 bases and the J gene end by 1 base; junction bases not matched to a gene: 18. The CDR3 has 20 residues. Looked up from germline, CDR1 is MNHEY and CDR2 is SMNVEV (reference sequence). CDR3 in amino acids: CASSNYRGRTTISAKNIQYF. The CDR3 DNA follows: TGTGCCAGCAGTAACTACAGGGGGCGAACAACGATCTCGGCCAAAAACATTCAGTACTTC.

There are a few counts of this clonotype. V is TRBV11-3 and J is TRBJ2-7, with a weak D call TRBD1 (6 bases). The CDR3 runs 15 residues. Trimming removed 1 base from V and 2 bases from J, with 12 bases in between. Germline assignment: CDR1 SGHNT and CDR2 YENEEA. The CDR3 DNA reads as TGTGCCAGCAGCTTAGTGCGACAGGAACCCTACGAGCAGTACTTC. Translation: CASSLVRQEPYEQYF. Full variable domain (missing parts from reference TRBV11-3 and TRBJ2-7): EAGVVQSPRYKIIEKKQPVAFWCNPISGHNTLYWYLQNLGQGPELLIRYENEEAVDDSQLPKDRFSAERLKGVDSTLKIQPAELGDSAVYLCASSLVRQEPYEQYFGPGTRLTVT.

The J gene is TRBJ2-7, the V gene TRBV20-1; 11 nucleotides agree with TRBD1. The junction had 10 bases not matched to a gene; V was cut back by 4 bases and J by 5 bases. The CDR3 is 15 residues long. CDR1 DFQATT and CDR2 SNEGSKA come from the germline V gene (reference sequence). Written as DNA, the CDR3 is TGCAGTGCTACTCACCCGGGACAGGGGGTCCACGAGCAGTACTTC. Residues: CSATHPGQGVHEQYF.

This chain uses TRBV28 with TRBJ2-2, with 10 bases lining up with TRBD1. Trimming removed 4 bases from V and 5 bases from J; junction bases left unmatched: 7. CDR3 size: 16 residues. CDR1 MDHEN and CDR2 SYDVKM come from the germline V gene. The CDR3 loop reads CASSSRQGAGTGELFF. The CDR3 DNA reads TGTGCCAGCAGTTCTAGACAGGGGGCGGGGACCGGGGAGCTGTTTTTT.

The chain couples TRBV28 to TRBJ2-1; D gene uncertain. Germline CDR1 MDHEN, CDR2 SYDVKM. The CDR3 length is 12 residues. V was clipped by 2 bases and J by 8 bases, with 7 bases between them. The CDR3 protein is CASSLRPDEQFF. The CDR3 region has the DNA TGTGCCAGCAGTTTACGGCCCGATGAGCAGTTCTTC.

This clonotype has only a few counts. The V call is TRBV28, the J call TRBJ1-5; 10 bases are shared with TRBD1. The CDR3 has 14 residues. Looked up from germline, CDR1 is MDHEN and CDR2 is SYDVKM. V lost 5 bases to trimming and J lost 6 bases; unmatched junction nucleotides: 4. CDR3 protein: CASSLTGGVQPQHF. CDR3 in DNA: TGTGCCAGCAGTCTGACAGGGGGCGTTCAGCCCCAGCATTTT.

The chain joins TRBV20-1 to TRBJ2-7, with 8 bases identical to TRBD2. The CDR3 contains 14 residues. The germline V gene has CDR1 DFQATT and CDR2 SNEGSKA (reference sequence). V shed 4 bases, J shed 0 bases, and the junction held 5 bases outside the gene matches. CDR3 DNA: TGCAGTGCTAATGGACTAGCTGTCTCCTACGAGCAGTACTTC. Translating it yields CSANGLAVSYEQYF.

The V gene is TRBV20-1, the J gene TRBJ2-1; D is possibly TRBD1 or TRBD2 (6 bases each). The CDR3 sequence is 15 residues long. Trimming removed 2 bases from V and 4 bases from J, with 15 bases in between. CDR1 is DFQATT, CDR2 SNEGSKA, per germline (reference sequence). Here the CDR3 reads CSARRPGGLYNEQFF. Here the CDR3 DNA reads TGCAGTGCTAGACGGCCCGGGGGCCTATACAATGAGCAGTTCTTC.

The chain joins TRBV15 to TRBJ2-5; D unresolved. V dropped 0 bases and J dropped 7 bases, with 6 bases sitting between them. Germline V lookup: CDR1 LNHNV, CDR2 YYDKDF (reference sequence). CDR3 length equals 12 residues. This CDR3 reads CATSRDRATQYF. The CDR3 DNA reads as TGTGCCACCAGCAGAGATCGGGCGACCCAGTACTTC.

The chain employs TRBV3-1 and TRBJ2-7; 8 bases agree with TRBD2. V shed 5 bases and J 5 bases; nucleotides not matched to a gene: 11. The CDR3 spans 15 residues. Germline loops: CDR1 LGHDT, CDR2 YNNKEL (reference sequence). Written as DNA, the CDR3 is TGTGCCAGCAGCTTGCGTGGAGCGGGGGACAACGAGCAGTACTTC. It encodes CASSLRGAGDNEQYF.

There are a few counts of this clonotype. V is TRBV4-1 and J is TRBJ2-1, with D perhaps matching TRBD1 or TRBD2 (6 bases each). The CDR3 has 19 residues. Germline V lookup: CDR1 MGHRA, CDR2 YSYEKL. Trimming shortened V by 0 bases and J by 0 bases, and 18 bases separated the two germline ends. CDR3 nucleotide sequence: TGCGCCAGCAGCCAAGACCCGCTGGAGGGGGTAAGCTCCTACAATGAGCAGTTCTTC. It yields the protein CASSQDPLEGVSSYNEQFF.

Only a few counts were recorded for this clonotype. The V gene is TRBV29-1, the J gene TRBJ2-5; no firm D call. Per germline, CDR1 SQVTM and CDR2 ANQGSEA. The CDR3 covers 14 residues. The V and J ends lost 4 bases and 5 bases respectively, with 17 bases between them. CDR3 sequence reads: CSVGYVRDGETQYF. The CDR3 DNA is TGCAGCGTTGGTTACGTAAGAGACGGGGAGACCCAGTACTTC.